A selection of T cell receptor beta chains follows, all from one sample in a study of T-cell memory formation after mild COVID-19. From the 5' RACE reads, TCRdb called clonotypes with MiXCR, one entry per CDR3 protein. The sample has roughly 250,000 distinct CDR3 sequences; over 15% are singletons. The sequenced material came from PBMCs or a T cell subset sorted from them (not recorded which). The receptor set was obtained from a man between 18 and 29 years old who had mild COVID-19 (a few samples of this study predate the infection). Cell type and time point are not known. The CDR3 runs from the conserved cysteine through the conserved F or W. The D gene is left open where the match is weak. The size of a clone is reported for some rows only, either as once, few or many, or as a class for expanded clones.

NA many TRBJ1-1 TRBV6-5 TGTGCCAGCAGCCCCGGGACTGAAGCTTTCTTT CASSPGTEAFF
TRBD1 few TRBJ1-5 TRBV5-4 TGTGCCAGCAGCATGGACAGGGATCAGCCCCAGCATTTT CASSMDRDQPQHF
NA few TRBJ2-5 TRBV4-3 TGCGCCAGCAGCCAAGGGGGCTTCTATCGAGAGACCCAGTACTTC CASSQGGFYRETQYF
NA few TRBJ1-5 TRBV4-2 TGTGCCAGCAGCACCCACAGGGACGGTCAGCCCCAGCATTTT CASSTHRDGQPQHF
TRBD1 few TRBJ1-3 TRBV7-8 TGTGCCAGCAGCACAGGACAGGGGGCTGGAAACACCATATATTTT CASSTGQGAGNTIYF
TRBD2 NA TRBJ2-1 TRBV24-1 TGTGCCACCAGTGATGGGCTAGCGGGGGGCCGATACAATGAGCAGTTCTTC CATSDGLAGGRYNEQFF
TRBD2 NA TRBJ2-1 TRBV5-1 TGCGCCAGCAGCACCAGACTAGCGGGGGGAAAAAATGAGCAGTTCTTC CASSTRLAGGKNEQFF
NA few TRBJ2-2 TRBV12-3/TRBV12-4 TGTGCCAGCAGGCTTGGGATAATTAACACCGGGGAGCTGTTTTTT CASRLGIINTGELFF
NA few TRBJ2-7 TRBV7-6 TGTGCCAGCAGCCCATCGACCATGGTTACATCCGACGAGCAGTACTTC CASSPSTMVTSDEQYF
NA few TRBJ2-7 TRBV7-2 TGTGCCAGCAGCTTAGGGTCCCAAGCAGGGGAGTACTTC CASSLGSQAGEYF
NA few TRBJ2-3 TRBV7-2 TGTGCCAGCAGCTTATCATATACGCAGTATTTT CASSLSYTQYF
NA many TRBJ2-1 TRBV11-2 TGTGCCAGCAGCTTAAGAGTTTCCTACAATGAGCAGTTCTTC CASSLRVSYNEQFF
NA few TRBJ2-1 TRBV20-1 TGCAGTGCCGGGGCAGCGGCCTCCTACAATGAGCAGTTCTTC CSAGAAASYNEQFF
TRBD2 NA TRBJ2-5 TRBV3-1 TGTGCCAGCACACTCGGCGGGGGACCTCAAGAGACCCAGTACTTC CASTLGGGPQETQYF
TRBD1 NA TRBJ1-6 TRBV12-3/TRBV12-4 TGTGCCAGCAGTTTAGGAGGGACAGGCTTTTCACCCCTCCACTTT CASSLGGTGFSPLHF
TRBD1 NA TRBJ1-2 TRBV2 TGTGCCAGCAGCAGGGGGCCTTTGGATGGCTACACCTTC CASSRGPLDGYTF
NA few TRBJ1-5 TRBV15 TGTGCCACCAGCAGAGGGGGGGGATACAATCAGCCCCAGCATTTT CATSRGGGYNQPQHF
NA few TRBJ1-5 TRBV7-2 TGTGCCAGCACCCTAAGAGGGGGTCAGCCCCAGCATTTT CASTLRGGQPQHF